Given below is one T cell receptor beta chain in context. Its antigen is as yet unknown. The junction departs from germline at one end; a sequencing error may be responsible. It was with a sample-barcoded 5' primer and a J-beta primer mix that a second PCR of roughly 7 to 12 cycles was run. TCRdb recomputed calls from the 5' RACE reads with MiXCR, one row per CDR3 protein. Altogether hundreds of thousands of distinct CDR3 sequences are present, around 29% being singletons, with the ten largest covering 25% to 35%. These data belong to a study of blood T cells in healthy people across ages. Study-level results: Estimated diversity that came from one million T cells was considered an underestimate. Both naive CD4+ cell counts and diversity were greater in long-lived donors than in aged donors. Older age went with lower TCR beta diversity per million T cells, in a roughly linear way.

Each sample yielded at least 7 million isolated PBMCs. The CDR3 runs to 13 residues. The germline gives CDR1 SGHTA, CDR2 FQGNSA. The V and J genes are TRBV7-2 and TRBJ2-5; D ambiguous. The receptor's source is a woman aged 70-85 years in good health. Sequenced sample: blood. The CDR3: CASNLELQETQYF. The CDR3 bases are TGTGCCAGCAACTTAGAGTTGCAAGAGACCCAGTACTTC.